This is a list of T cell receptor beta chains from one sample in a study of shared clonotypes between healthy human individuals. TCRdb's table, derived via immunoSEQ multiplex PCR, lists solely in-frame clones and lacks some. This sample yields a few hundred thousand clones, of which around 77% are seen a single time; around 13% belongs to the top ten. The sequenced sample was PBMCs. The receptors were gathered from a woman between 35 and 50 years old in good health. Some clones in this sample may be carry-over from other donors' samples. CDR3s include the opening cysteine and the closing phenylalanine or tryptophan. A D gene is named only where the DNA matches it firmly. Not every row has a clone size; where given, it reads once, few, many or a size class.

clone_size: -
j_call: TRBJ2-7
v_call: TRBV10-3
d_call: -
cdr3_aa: CAISFRGTYEQYF
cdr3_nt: TGTGCCATCAGCTTTCGGGGTACCTACGAGCAGTACTTC

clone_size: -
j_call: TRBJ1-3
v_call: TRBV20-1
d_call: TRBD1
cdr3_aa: CSAGQGDTIYF
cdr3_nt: TGCAGTGCTGGACAGGGAGACACCATATATTTT

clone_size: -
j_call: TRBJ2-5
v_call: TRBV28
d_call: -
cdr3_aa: CASSLYRVRETQYF
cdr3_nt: TGTGCCAGCAGTTTGTACCGGGTCCGGGAGACCCAGTACTTC

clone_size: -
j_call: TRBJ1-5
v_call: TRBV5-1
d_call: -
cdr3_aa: CASSHDSGGWNQPQHF
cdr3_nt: TGCGCCAGCAGCCACGACTCGGGGGGGTGGAATCAGCCCCAGCATTTT

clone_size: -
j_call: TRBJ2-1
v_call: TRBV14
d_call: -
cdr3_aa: CASSQDRTDNEQFF
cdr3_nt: TGTGCCAGCAGCCAAGATCGAACGGACAATGAGCAGTTCTTC

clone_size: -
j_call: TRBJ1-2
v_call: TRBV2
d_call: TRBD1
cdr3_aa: CAIGQGDGYTF
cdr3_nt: TGTGCCATAGGACAGGGGGATGGCTACACCTTC

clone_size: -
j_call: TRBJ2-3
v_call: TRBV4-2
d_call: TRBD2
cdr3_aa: CASSQDTTLTSGRTDTQYF
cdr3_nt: TGTGCCAGCAGCCAAGATACGACACTGACTAGCGGAAGAACAGATACGCAGTATTTT

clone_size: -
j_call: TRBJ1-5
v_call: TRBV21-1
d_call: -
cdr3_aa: CASSNGGDRSNQPQHF
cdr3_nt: TGTGCCAGCAGCAACGGTGGGGATCGGAGCAATCAGCCCCAGCATTTT

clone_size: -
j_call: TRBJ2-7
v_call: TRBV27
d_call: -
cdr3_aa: CASSLRQPGGYF
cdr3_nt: TGTGCCAGCAGTTTACGACAGCCTGGGGGGTACTTC

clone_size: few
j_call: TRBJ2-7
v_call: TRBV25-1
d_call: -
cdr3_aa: CASSEYLGRSKSDEQYF
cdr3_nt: TGTGCCAGCAGTGAATATCTTGGGCGATCGAAGTCGGACGAGCAGTACTTC

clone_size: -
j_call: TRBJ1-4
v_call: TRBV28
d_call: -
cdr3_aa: CASSPTGRTTPTNEKLFF
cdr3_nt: TGTGCCAGCAGTCCTACCGGAAGAACCACTCCAACTAATGAAAAACTGTTTTTT

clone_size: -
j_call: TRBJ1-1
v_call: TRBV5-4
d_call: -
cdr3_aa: CASGLRNTEAFF
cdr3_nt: TGTGCCAGCGGATTAAGGAACACTGAAGCTTTCTTT

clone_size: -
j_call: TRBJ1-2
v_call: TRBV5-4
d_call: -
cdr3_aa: CASSREHYGYTF
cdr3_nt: TGTGCCAGCTCGCGGGAACACTATGGCTACACCTTC

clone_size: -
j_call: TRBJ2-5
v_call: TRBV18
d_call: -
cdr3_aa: CASSPSPTRGETQYF
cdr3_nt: TGTGCCAGCTCACCAAGTCCGACTCGAGGGGAGACCCAGTACTTC

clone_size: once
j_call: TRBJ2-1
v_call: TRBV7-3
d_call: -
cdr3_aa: CASSPTAATYNEQFF
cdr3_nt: TGTGCCAGCAGCCCCACGGCGGCGACCTACAATGAGCAGTTCTTC

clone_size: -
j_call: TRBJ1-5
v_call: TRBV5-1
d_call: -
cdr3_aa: CASSLDVGSNQPQHF
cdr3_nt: TGCGCCAGCAGCTTGGACGTCGGTAGCAATCAGCCCCAGCATTTT

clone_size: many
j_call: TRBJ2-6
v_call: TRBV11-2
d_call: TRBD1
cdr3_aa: CASSPDRVGANVLTF
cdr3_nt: TGTGCCAGCAGCCCAGACAGGGTTGGGGCCAACGTCCTGACTTTC

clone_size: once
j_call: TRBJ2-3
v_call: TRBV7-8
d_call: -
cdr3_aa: CASSLGLGFTDTQYF
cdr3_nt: TGTGCCAGCAGCTTAGGGTTGGGATTCACAGATACGCAGTATTTT

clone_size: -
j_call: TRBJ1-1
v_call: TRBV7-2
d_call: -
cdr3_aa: CASSFLWGSNTEAFF
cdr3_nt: TGTGCCAGCAGCTTCCTTTGGGGGTCGAACACTGAAGCTTTCTTT

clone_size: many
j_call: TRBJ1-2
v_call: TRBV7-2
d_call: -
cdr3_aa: CASSLDNNYGYTF
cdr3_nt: TGTGCCAGCAGCTTGGACAATAACTATGGCTACACCTTC

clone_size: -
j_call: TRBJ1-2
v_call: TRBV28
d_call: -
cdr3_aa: CASSLVERPGYTF
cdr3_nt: TGTGCCAGCAGTTTGGTAGAGAGACCAGGCTACACCTTC

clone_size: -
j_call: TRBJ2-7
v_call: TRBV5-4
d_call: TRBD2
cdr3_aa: CASSPPGTSGRYEQYF
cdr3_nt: TGTGCCAGCAGCCCCCCCGGGACTAGCGGGAGGTACGAGCAGTACTTC

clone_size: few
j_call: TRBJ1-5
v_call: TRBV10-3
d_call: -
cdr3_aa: CAISEDPGGNQPQHF
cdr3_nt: TGTGCCATCAGTGAGGACCCGGGTGGCAATCAGCCCCAGCATTTT

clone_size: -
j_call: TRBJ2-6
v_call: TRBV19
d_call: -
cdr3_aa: CASKDLATASSGANVLTF
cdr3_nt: TGTGCCAGTAAGGACCTCGCGACAGCCAGCTCTGGGGCCAACGTCCTGACTTTC

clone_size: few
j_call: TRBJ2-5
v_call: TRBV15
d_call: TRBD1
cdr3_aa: CATSKGQGGETQYF
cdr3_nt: TGTGCCACCAGCAAGGGACAGGGTGGCGAGACCCAGTACTTC

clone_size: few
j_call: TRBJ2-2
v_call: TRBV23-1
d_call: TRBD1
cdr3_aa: CASSLRDRGQLNTGELFF
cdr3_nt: TGCGCCAGCAGTCTGAGGGACAGGGGGCAATTGAACACCGGGGAGCTGTTTTTT

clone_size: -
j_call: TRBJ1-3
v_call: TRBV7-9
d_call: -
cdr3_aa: CASSRYSGEGNTIYF
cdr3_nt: TGTGCCAGCAGCCGCTATTCGGGGGAGGGAAACACCATATATTTT

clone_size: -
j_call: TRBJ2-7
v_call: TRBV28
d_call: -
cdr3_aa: CASSLSMSSYEQYF
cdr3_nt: TGTGCCAGCAGTTTATCGATGAGCTCCTACGAGCAGTACTTC

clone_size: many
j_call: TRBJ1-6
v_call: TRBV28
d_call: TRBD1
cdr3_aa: CASSPSDRDNSPLHF
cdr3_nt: TGTGCCAGCAGCCCTTCGGACAGGGATAATTCACCCCTCCACTTT

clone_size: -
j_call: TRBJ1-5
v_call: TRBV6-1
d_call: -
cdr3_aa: CASLNGDQPQHF
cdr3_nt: TGTGCCAGCCTAAACGGGGATCAGCCCCAGCATTTT

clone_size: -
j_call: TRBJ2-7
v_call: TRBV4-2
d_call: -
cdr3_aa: CASSPTGLDYEQYF
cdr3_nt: TGTGCCAGCAGCCCGACAGGTCTGGACTACGAGCAGTACTTC

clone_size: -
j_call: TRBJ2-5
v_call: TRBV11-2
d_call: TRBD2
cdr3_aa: CASSRPGRRGETQYF
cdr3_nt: TGTGCCAGCAGCCGTCCGGGGAGGCGGGGGGAGACCCAGTACTTC

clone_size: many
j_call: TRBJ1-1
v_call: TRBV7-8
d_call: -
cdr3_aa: CASSGQLNTEAFF
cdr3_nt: TGTGCCAGCAGCGGACAGCTGAACACTGAAGCTTTCTTT

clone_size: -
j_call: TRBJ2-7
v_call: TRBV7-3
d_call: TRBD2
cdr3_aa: CASSSGTSGTEQYF
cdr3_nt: TGTGCCAGCAGCTCCGGGACTAGCGGGACGGAGCAGTACTTC

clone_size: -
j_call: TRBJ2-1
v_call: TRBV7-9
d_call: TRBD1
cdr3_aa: CASIPAGGQDEQFF
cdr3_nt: TGTGCCAGCATCCCTGCAGGGGGCCAGGATGAGCAGTTCTTC

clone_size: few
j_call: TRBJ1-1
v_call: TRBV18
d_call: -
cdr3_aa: CASSLGPTNTEAFF
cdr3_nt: TGTGCCAGCTCACTGGGGCCTACGAACACTGAAGCTTTCTTT

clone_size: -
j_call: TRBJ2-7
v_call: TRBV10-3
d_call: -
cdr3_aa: CAISEPRTYYEQYF
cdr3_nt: TGTGCCATCAGTGAGCCAAGGACCTACTACGAGCAGTACTTC

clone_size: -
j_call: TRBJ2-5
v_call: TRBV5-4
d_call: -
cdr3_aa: CASSDRTNQETQYF
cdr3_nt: TGTGCCAGCAGCGATCGGACAAATCAAGAGACCCAGTACTTC

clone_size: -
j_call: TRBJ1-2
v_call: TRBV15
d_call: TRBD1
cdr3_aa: CATRGTGDFYGYTF
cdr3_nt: TGTGCCACCAGAGGTACAGGGGACTTCTATGGCTACACCTTC

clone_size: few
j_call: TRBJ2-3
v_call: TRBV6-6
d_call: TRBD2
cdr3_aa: CASSTSGRDWDTQYF
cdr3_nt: TGTGCCAGCAGTACTAGCGGGAGGGATTGGGATACGCAGTATTTT

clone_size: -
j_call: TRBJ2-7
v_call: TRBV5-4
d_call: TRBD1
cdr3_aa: CASSLPDRGPAYEQYF
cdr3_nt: TGTGCCAGCAGCTTGCCCGACAGGGGTCCGGCCTACGAGCAGTACTTC

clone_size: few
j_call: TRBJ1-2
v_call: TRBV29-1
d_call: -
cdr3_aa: CSVRAGDFNYGYTF
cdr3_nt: TGCAGCGTTCGGGCAGGGGATTTTAACTATGGCTACACCTTC

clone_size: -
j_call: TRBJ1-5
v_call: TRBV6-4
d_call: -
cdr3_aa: CASSDSAGDQPQHF
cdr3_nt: TGTGCCAGCAGTGACTCGGCTGGTGATCAGCCCCAGCATTTT

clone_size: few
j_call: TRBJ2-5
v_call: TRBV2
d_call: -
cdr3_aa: CASSEEETQYF
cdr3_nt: TGTGCCAGCAGTGAGGAAGAGACCCAGTACTTC

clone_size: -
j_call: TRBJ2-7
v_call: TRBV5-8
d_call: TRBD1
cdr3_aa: CASSLYSDRDYEQYF
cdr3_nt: TGTGCCAGCAGCTTATATTCGGACAGGGACTACGAGCAGTACTTC

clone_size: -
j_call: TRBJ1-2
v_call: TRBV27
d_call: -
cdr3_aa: CASSLNRNYGYTF
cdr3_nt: TGTGCCAGCAGTCTTAATCGAAACTATGGCTACACCTTC

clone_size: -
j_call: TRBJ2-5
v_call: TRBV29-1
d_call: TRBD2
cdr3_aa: CSARDYGETQYF
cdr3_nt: TGCAGCGCCCGGGACTACGGAGAGACCCAGTACTTC

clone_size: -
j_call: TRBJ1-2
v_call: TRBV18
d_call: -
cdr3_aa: CASSPGDNYGYTF
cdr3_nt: TGTGCCAGCTCACCAGGGGACAACTATGGCTACACCTTC

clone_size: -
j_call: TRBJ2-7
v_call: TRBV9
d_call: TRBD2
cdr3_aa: CASSVSGTRSYEQYF
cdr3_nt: TGTGCCAGCAGCGTTTCCGGGACTAGATCCTACGAGCAGTACTTC

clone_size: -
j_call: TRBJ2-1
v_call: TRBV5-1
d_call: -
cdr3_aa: CASSLSRGNEQFF
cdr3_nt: TGCGCCAGCAGCTTGTCCAGGGGTAATGAGCAGTTCTTC

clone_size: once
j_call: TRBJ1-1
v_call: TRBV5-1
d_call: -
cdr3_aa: CASSMGRNTEAFF
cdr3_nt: TGCGCCAGCAGCATGGGACGGAACACTGAAGCTTTCTTT

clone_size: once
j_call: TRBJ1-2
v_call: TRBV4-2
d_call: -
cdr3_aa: CASSQALSGTQNYGYTF
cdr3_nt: TGTGCCAGCAGCCAAGCCCTCTCCGGGACCCAAAACTATGGCTACACCTTC

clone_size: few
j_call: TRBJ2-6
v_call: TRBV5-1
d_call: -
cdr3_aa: CASSLSAGANVLTF
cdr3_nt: TGCGCCAGCAGCTTGTCTGCTGGGGCCAACGTCCTGACTTTC

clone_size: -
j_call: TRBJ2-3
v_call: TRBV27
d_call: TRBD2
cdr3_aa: CASSPSGRWGTDTQYF
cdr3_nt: TGTGCCAGCAGTCCTAGCGGGAGATGGGGCACAGATACGCAGTATTTT

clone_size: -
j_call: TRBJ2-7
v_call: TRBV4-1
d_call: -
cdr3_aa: CASSPRVRALEQYF
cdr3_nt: TGCGCCAGCAGTCCCCGGGTGAGGGCCCTGGAGCAGTACTTC

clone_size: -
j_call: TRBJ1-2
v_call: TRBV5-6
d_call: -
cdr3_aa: CASKGENYGYTF
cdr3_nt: TGTGCCAGCAAAGGGGAGAACTATGGCTACACCTTC

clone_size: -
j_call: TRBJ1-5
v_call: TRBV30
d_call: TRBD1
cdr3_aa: CAWSWQGALGPQHF
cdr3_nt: TGTGCCTGGAGTTGGCAGGGGGCTTTAGGGCCCCAGCATTTT